This T cell receptor (beta chain) was sequenced during a study of T cell responses to AZD1222 COVID-19 vaccine. Study-wide points: The donor group comprised mostly white British people and more females; the analysis possibly underestimated clonal diversity. Reportedly, nearly half of unique spike TCRs recognized epitopes outside B.1.351/B.1.1.7 mutations. CD4 TCRs covered the whole spike, strongest at regions 160-218 and 743-854.

CDR1 and CDR2 from the germline V gene are LGHDT and YNNKEL (reference sequence). The V end lost 4 bases, the J end lost 8 bases, and 14 bases lay between the germline ends. The CDR3 loop spans 14 amino acids. Pooling covered second doses at about 4 or about 12 weeks. Details on this clone: Its cognate antigen is unknown.

This table comes from immunoSEQ multiplex PCR, and its TCRdb copy is limited to in-frame clones, with some not included. The profile shows fewer than 65,000 clones, about 90% of them singletons. Sequenced material: peripheral blood, taken 28 days after the second AZD1222 dose. The V gene is TRBV3-1 (or the pseudogene TRBV3-2), the J gene TRBJ1-4, with D possibly matching TRBD1 (6 bases). The clonotype originates from an adult who received the AZD1222 COVID-19 vaccine. The CDR3 DNA reads TGTGCCAGCAGCCCGGGACATTTTGGCGAAAAACTGTTTTTT. It yields the protein CASSPGHFGEKLFF.